Following are 13 T cell receptor beta chains from one sample sequenced in a study of early T cells in non-severe SARS-CoV-2 infection. TCRdb called the 5' RACE reads again in MiXCR, with one record for every CDR3 protein. The table lists about 60,000 distinct CDR3 sequences, around 5.6% of them singletons. The sample consisted of whole blood. These receptors were collected from an adult who was a healthcare worker with PCR-confirmed SARS-CoV-2 infection or an uninfected control (not recorded which).

The genes are TRBV12-3 or TRBV12-4 and TRBJ1-6; D is undetermined. The CDR3 is 15 amino acids. V was clipped by 5 bases and J by 0 bases, with 8 bases between them. The CDR3 is CASSRTSSYNSPLHF. For the CDR3, the DNA is TGTGCCAGCAGTCGGACGAGCTCCTATAATTCACCCCTCCACTTT.

This clonotype appeared a few times. V is TRBV6-2 or TRBV6-3 and J is TRBJ2-5, with D unresolved. The CDR3 has 16 residues. Trimming stripped 5 bases from V and 7 bases from J, with 23 bases between. The germline CDR1 and CDR2 sequences are MNHEY and SVGEGT. CDR3 region: CASSRSLFGLVGTQYF. The CDR3, as DNA: TGTGCCAGCAGTCGCTCCCTCTTCGGGCTGGTGGGGACCCAGTACTTC.

This clonotype was seen only a few times. The chain carries TRBV6-6 and TRBJ2-5, with 7 bases matching TRBD2. V dropped 4 bases and J dropped 3; count of bases not matched to a gene: 11. The germline CDR1 and CDR2 sequences are MNHNY and SVGAGI (reference sequence). The CDR3 is 16 residues long. The CDR3, as DNA: TGTGCCAGCAGTTCCACCCGGGCCGGGACTAAAGAGACCCAGTACTTC. Translated: CASSSTRAGTKETQYF.

The sample holds a few counts of this clonotype. Written as DNA, the CDR3 is TGCAGTGCCAATACCCGAAGGGGGGGGAGAACTAATGAAAAACTGTTTTTT. This gives the protein CSANTRRGGRTNEKLFF. The chain carries TRBV20-1 and TRBJ1-4; a weak D match, TRBD1 (6 bases). The germline V and J ends were trimmed by 6 bases and 1 base, with 21 bases remaining between them. Germline CDR1 reads DFQATT; CDR2 reads SNEGSKA (reference sequence). The CDR3 is 17 amino acids.

Concerning this clonotype: A much larger clone lies one base from this, so it may be a read error. This chain joins TRBV29-1 and TRBJ1-4; D is unclear. This CDR3 has 10 residues. Germline loops: CDR1 SQVTM, CDR2 ANQGSEA. V lost 3 bases, J lost 10 bases, and 6 bases lay in between. The CDR3 DNA follows: TGCAGCGTTGAGGGCAGAAAACTGTTTTTT. Its translation is CSVEGRKLFF.

Ten or more counts support this clonotype. This chain uses TRBV3-1 with TRBJ2-4; D is undetermined. The germline V gene encodes CDR1 LGHDT and CDR2 YNNKEL (reference sequence). V lost 0 bases and J lost 1, with 7 bases in between. CDR3 length: 15 residues. The CDR3 DNA sequence: TGTGCCAGCAGCCAAGAGGGGATGGCCAAAAACATTCAGTACTTC. This codes for CASSQEGMAKNIQYF.

This clonotype has only a few counts. CDR3 region: CASSLLGRINTGELFF. The CDR3 coding sequence is TGTGCCAGCAGCTTACTGGGTAGGATTAACACCGGGGAGCTGTTTTTT. J is TRBJ2-2 and V is TRBV7-2; D is unresolved. The CDR3 loop spans 16 amino acids. Trimming removed 2 bases at V and 2 bases at J, with 12 bases between. Germline lookup yields CDR1 SGHTA and CDR2 FQGNSA.

The V and J genes are TRBV7-2 and TRBJ2-5; TRBD1 is a possible D gene (6 bases). Between the trimmed V and J ends, which lost 5 bases and 6 bases, there was a span of 22 bases. Germline V gene lookup returns CDR1 SGHTA and CDR2 FQGNSA. This CDR3 comprises 16 residues. The CDR3 sequence is CASSPPPAGVRKTQYF. CDR3 sequence (DNA): TGTGCCAGCAGCCCCCCCCCGGCAGGGGTTAGAAAGACCCAGTACTTC.

In this sample, this clonotype turned up many times. This sequence joins TRBV20-1 and TRBJ2-5; D is perhaps TRBD2 (5 bases). Germline values: CDR1 DFQATT, CDR2 SNEGSKA (reference sequence). Trimming removed 4 bases from V and 5 bases from J, with 14 bases in between. There are 13 residues in the CDR3. The chain's CDR3 is CSATGLLYETQYF. The CDR3 bases are TGCAGTGCTACCGGACTCCTCTATGAGACCCAGTACTTC.

This clonotype was counted only a few times. This chain links TRBV12-3 or TRBV12-4 with TRBJ2-5; 9 bases map to TRBD2. V lost 4 bases, J lost 4 bases, and 10 bases stayed unmatched. CDR3 length equals 16 residues. CDR3 residues: CASSYSGLALGETQYF. Here the CDR3 DNA reads TGTGCCAGCAGTTACTCAGGACTAGCGCTTGGAGAGACCCAGTACTTC.

This clonotype was seen many times. The V and J genes are TRBV29-1 and TRBJ2-7, with TRBD1 matching over 9 bases. The CDR3 extends over 14 amino acids. CDR1 SQVTM and CDR2 ANQGSEA come from the germline V gene. J was trimmed by 5 bases and V by 2 bases; bases with no gene match: 7. CDR3 sequence: CSVESSGTGNEQYF. As DNA, the CDR3 is TGCAGCGTTGAATCGTCCGGGACAGGGAACGAGCAGTACTTC.

This clonotype came up many times. The chain carries TRBV20-1 and TRBJ2-4; TRBD1 is a possible D gene (6 bases). The CDR3 consists of 16 residues. The germline V and J ends were trimmed by 5 bases and 2 bases, with 19 bases remaining between them. Germline V gene sequence: CDR1 DFQATT, CDR2 SNEGSKA (reference sequence). In DNA form, the CDR3 reads TGCAGTGCTTTGCCAAACCCCAGGGGAACCAAAAACATTCAGTACTTC. It codes for CSALPNPRGTKNIQYF.

This clonotype was detected many times. This sequence joins TRBV9 and TRBJ2-2, with D possibly TRBD2 on 6 matching bases. From germline, CDR1 is SGDLS and CDR2 YYNGEE. With 3 bases removed from V and 5 bases from J, the gap between germline ends came to 20 bases. The CDR3 is made up of 17 amino acids. The CDR3 loop reads CASSAPRSGAITGELFF. DNA for the CDR3: TGTGCCAGCAGCGCCCCCAGGTCGGGAGCAATAACCGGGGAGCTGTTTTTT.